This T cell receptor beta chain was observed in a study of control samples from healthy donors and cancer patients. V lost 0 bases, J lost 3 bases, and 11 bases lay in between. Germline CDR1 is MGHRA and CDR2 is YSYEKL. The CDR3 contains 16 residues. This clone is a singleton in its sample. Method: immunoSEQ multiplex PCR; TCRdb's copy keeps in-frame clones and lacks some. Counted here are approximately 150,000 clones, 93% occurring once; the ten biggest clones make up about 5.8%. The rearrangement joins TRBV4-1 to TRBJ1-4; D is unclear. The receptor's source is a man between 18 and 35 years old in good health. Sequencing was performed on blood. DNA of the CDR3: TGCGCCAGCAGCCAAGATGAGTACAGACCTAATGAAAAACTGTTTTTT. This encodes CASSQDEYRPNEKLFF.